The TCR beta chain described here comes from a study of T-cell reconstitution after alpha-beta-depleted transplantation in children. Construction of the TCRbeta library involved unique molecular identifiers. TCRdb ran MiXCR on the PCR reads and lists one entry per CDR3 protein. The sample has some 830,000 distinct CDR3 sequences; under 20% are singletons. Points on this clonotype: Its matching antigen is unknown.

After removal of 6 bases from V and 4 bases from J, the junction contained 8 bases not matched to a gene. The CDR3 sequence is 14 residues long. Per the germline V gene, CDR1 is DFQATT and CDR2 is SNEGSKA (reference sequence). Study-level findings and limits: Surviving thymic progenitors and recipient T cells were the source of high TCRbeta diversity at day 60 in some patients. Counts and diversity of T cells one year after transplant came mostly from newly produced T cells. As was reported, about two months after transplant, alpha-beta T cells came from several hundred expanded graft clones.

V and J are TRBV20-1 and TRBJ1-3, with 8 bases identical to TRBD1. The TCR originated in a male patient between 5 and 17 years old who had a stem cell transplant for acute lymphoblastic leukemia, so the T cells may come from the graft donor. Sequencing was performed on PBMCs, mostly from graft donor cells, taken 360 days after TCRalphabeta/CD19-depleted stem cell transplant. The CDR3 DNA sequence: TGCAGTGCCGTCTTCAGGGGGCACGGAAACACCATATATTTT. Protein: CSAVFRGHGNTIYF.